This entry lists 13 T cell receptor beta chains sequenced from one sample in a study of shared clonotypes between healthy human individuals. TCRdb keeps only in-frame clones here, not all; method: immunoSEQ multiplex PCR. The sample has roughly 1,100,000 clones; 75% are singletons. Sequencing was performed on memory CD4+ T cells sorted from blood. Stated subset: CD45RA-negative fraction. The source of these receptors is a man aged 18 to 30 in good health.

This rearrangement joins TRBV30 to TRBJ1-1; D gene ambiguous. V was clipped by 3 bases and J by 1 base, with 9 bases between them. CDR3 length: 13 amino acids. Germline CDR1 GTSNPN, CDR2 SVGIG (reference sequence). CDR3 residues: CAWSATGNTEAFF. CDR3 DNA sequence: TGTGCCTGGAGCGCCACGGGGAACACTGAAGCTTTCTTT.

This clone was seen more than once but under ten times. V is TRBV18 and J is TRBJ1-5; 8 bases are a match to TRBD1. Germline V gene sequence: CDR1 KGHSH, CDR2 LQKENI. Germline trimming cut 3 bases from V and 4 bases from J; bases unmatched to any gene: 11. The CDR3 contains 17 residues. The CDR3 region is CASSPDRGGIRNQPQHF. As DNA, the CDR3 is TGTGCCAGCTCACCCGACAGGGGAGGGATTAGGAATCAGCCCCAGCATTTT. Variable domain in full (rest from reference TRBV18 and TRBJ1-5): NAGVMQNPRHLVRRRGQEARLRCSPMKGHSHVYWYRQLPEEGLKFMVYLQKENIIDESGMPKERFSAEFPKEGPSILRIQQVVRGDSAAYFCASSPDRGGIRNQPQHFGDGTRLSIL.

This clone showed up just a few times. This chain uses TRBV25-1 with TRBJ1-4, with 8 bases identical to TRBD1. Trimming cost V 4 bases and J 2 bases; bases outside gene matches: 6. There are 16 residues in the CDR3. Germline values: CDR1 MGHDK, CDR2 SYGVNS. CDR3 in DNA: TGTGCCAGCAGTGGATCTCAGGGGGCGACTAATGAAAAACTGTTTTTT. Translating gives CASSGSQGATNEKLFF.

The V and J genes are TRBV30 and TRBJ1-6; TRBD1 might be the D (5 bases). The CDR3 totals 15 residues. Germline values: CDR1 GTSNPN, CDR2 SVGIG (reference sequence). The germline V and J ends were trimmed by 0 bases and 13 bases, with 19 bases remaining between them. The CDR3 sequence: CAWSVRLGQGGPLHF. CDR3 DNA sequence: TGTGCCTGGAGTGTAAGGCTCGGGCAGGGCGGTCCCCTCCACTTT.

The chain couples TRBV6-5 to TRBJ2-7; D is unresolved. Germline CDR1 reads MNHEY; CDR2 reads SVGAGI. The CDR3 extends over 13 amino acids. Trimming shortened V by 2 bases and J by 0 bases, and 5 bases separated the two germline ends. As DNA, the CDR3 is TGTGCCAGCAGTTACAGGGCCTCCTACGAGCAGTACTTC. Amino acids: CASSYRASYEQYF.

The chain joins TRBV2 to TRBJ2-1; D remains unclear. This CDR3 comprises 13 residues. Germline CDR1 and CDR2: SNHLY and FYNNEI. Trimming removed 7 bases at V and 8 bases at J, with 15 bases between. In DNA, the CDR3 is TGTGCCAGCAAAATCTTGGCAAGCGATGAGCAGTTCTTC. Residues: CASKILASDEQFF.

V gene TRBV10-3 combines with J gene TRBJ1-4; maybe TRBD1 (5 bases). The CDR3 is made up of 14 amino acids. Germline CDR1 reads ENHRY; CDR2 reads SYGVKD. Trimming shortened V by 5 bases and J by 4 bases, and 11 bases separated the two germline ends. In DNA, the CDR3 is TGTGCCATCAGTCGGAGTGACAGTAATGAAAAACTGTTTTTT. Translation gives CAISRSDSNEKLFF.

The chain employs TRBV19 and TRBJ2-3, with 7 bases matching TRBD2. The CDR3 covers 15 residues. Unmatched junction bases numbered 6, after V lost 3 bases and J lost 3 bases. Germline V gene lookup returns CDR1 LNHDA and CDR2 SQIVND (reference sequence). CDR3 sequence (DNA): TGTGCCAGTAGTATGGGGGGAGGGTCGACAGATACGCAGTATTTT. This codes for CASSMGGGSTDTQYF.

The chain joins TRBV18 to TRBJ2-5, with D maybe TRBD2 (5 bases). V gave up 3 bases and J gave up 4 bases, with 15 bases separating them. The CDR3 spans 15 residues. Germline V lookup: CDR1 KGHSH, CDR2 LQKENI. Here the CDR3 DNA reads TGTGCCAGCTCACCTACTAGGCAGGTCGGAGAGACCCAGTACTTC. It codes for CASSPTRQVGETQYF.

The chain joins TRBV7-2 to TRBJ1-4; TRBD1 matches at 8 bases. The germline CDR1 and CDR2 sequences are SGHTA and FQGNSA. This CDR3 spans 17 amino acids. V shed 2 bases, J shed 7 bases, and the junction held 12 bases outside the gene matches. Here the CDR3 DNA reads TGTGCCAGCAGCTTAATGACCGGACAGGGAAGATCTGAAAAACTGTTTTTT. Protein sequence: CASSLMTGQGRSEKLFF.

The gene calls are TRBV7-2 and TRBJ1-6; D uncertain. The V end lost 4 bases, the J end lost 6 bases, and 10 bases lay between the germline ends. The CDR3 length is 14 residues. Germline CDR1 SGHTA, CDR2 FQGNSA. The CDR3 coding sequence is TGTGCCAGCAGCTCACGACTGAGTAATTCACCCCTCCACTTT. This sequence encodes CASSSRLSNSPLHF.

This clone has only a few counts. The chain is built from TRBV18 and TRBJ1-2; D ambiguous. The CDR3 contains 14 residues. Trimming shortened V by 5 bases and J by 3 bases, and 13 bases separated the two germline ends. Germline V gives CDR1 KGHSH, CDR2 LQKENI. CDR3 in amino acids: CASSVTDTHYGYTF. The CDR3 nucleotides are TGTGCCAGCTCAGTGACCGACACGCACTATGGCTACACCTTC. Supplemented by reference TRBV18 and TRBJ1-2, the full variable domain reads NAGVMQNPRHLVRRRGQEARLRCSPMKGHSHVYWYRQLPEEGLKFMVYLQKENIIDESGMPKERFSAEFPKEGPSILRIQQVVRGDSAAYFCASSVTDTHYGYTFGSGTRLTVV.

In this sample, this clone turned up once. The CDR3 bases are TGTGCCAGCAGCCCAAAGGGGGGGGGCACAGATACGCAGTATTTT. Translating it yields CASSPKGGGTDTQYF. The chain links TRBV5-4 to TRBJ2-3, with D perhaps TRBD2 (7 bases). CDR1 and CDR2 from the germline V gene are SGHNT and YYREEE (reference sequence). This CDR3 has 15 amino acids. The V end lost 4 bases, the J end lost 1 base, and 13 bases lay between the germline ends. The full variable domain, rest sourced from reference TRBV5-4 and TRBJ2-3, is ETGVTQSPTHLIKTRGQQVTLRCSSQSGHNTVSWYQQALGQGPQFIFQYYREEENGRGNFPPRFSGLQFPNYSSELNVNALELDDSALYLCASSPKGGGTDTQYFGPGTRLTVL.